This T cell receptor beta chain appears in the sequencing data of a study of T cell changes during pregnancy in multiple sclerosis. In this sample, this clone turned up a few times. Profiling relied on immunoSEQ multiplex PCR, and the TCRdb table lists in-frame clones only, not all of them. This sample has around 60,000 clones, with 89% found just once. This CDR3 has 14 residues. J gave up 2 bases and V 3 bases, and 3 bases lay outside the gene matches. Germline V lookup: CDR1 SGHNT, CDR2 YYREEE (reference sequence). Sequencing used peripheral blood, obtained in the first trimester of pregnancy. This sequence originates from a female donor with multiple sclerosis, enrolled in a pregnancy study. The rearrangement uses TRBV5-4 and TRBJ2-5; 8 bases line up with TRBD2. CDR3: CASSSGTRQETQYF. The DNA of the CDR3 is TGTGCCAGCAGCTCCGGGACTAGGCAAGAGACCCAGTACTTC.